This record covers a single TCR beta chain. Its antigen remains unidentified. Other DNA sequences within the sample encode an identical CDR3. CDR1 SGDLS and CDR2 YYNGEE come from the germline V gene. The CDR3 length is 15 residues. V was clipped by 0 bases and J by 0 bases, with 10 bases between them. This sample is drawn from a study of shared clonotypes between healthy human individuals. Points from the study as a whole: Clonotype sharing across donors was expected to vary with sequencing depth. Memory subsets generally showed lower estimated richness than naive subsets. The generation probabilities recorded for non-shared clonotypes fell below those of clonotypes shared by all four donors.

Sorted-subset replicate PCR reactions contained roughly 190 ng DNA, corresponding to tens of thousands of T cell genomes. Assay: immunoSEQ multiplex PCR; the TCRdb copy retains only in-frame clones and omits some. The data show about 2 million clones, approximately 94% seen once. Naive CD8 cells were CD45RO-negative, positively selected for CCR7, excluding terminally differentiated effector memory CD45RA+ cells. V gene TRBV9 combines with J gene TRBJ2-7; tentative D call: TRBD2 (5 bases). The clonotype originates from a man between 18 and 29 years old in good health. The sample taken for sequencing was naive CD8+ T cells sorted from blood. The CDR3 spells CASSVGLGSSYEQYF. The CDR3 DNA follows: TGTGCCAGCAGCGTAGGGCTGGGGAGCTCCTACGAGCAGTACTTC.